The present entry profiles one T cell receptor beta chain with its context. Patients were ruled out by autoimmune disease history or systemic immunosuppression. Blood got drawn at baseline, again on cycle 4 day 1, and then on cycle 7 day 1. These data come from a study of OX40 agonist ivuxolimab in advanced cancers. For the study at large: People who had prior anti-PD-1, anti-PD-L1 or anti-CTLA-4 therapy could take part, and 35% to 50% had some.

TCRdb keeps only in-frame clones here, not all; method: immunoSEQ multiplex PCR. The sample contains roughly 30,000 clones, over 75% of which appear only once. Germline lookup yields CDR1 MDHEN and CDR2 SYDVKM. The CDR3 extends over 17 amino acids. V gave up 2 bases and J gave up 0 bases, with 16 bases separating them. The source material was CD4+ or CD8+ T cells sorted from blood, sampled in a trial of the OX40 agonist ivuxolimab. V and J are TRBV28 and TRBJ1-1, with D perhaps TRBD1 (6 bases). The TCR sequence derives from an adult with an advanced solid tumor such as melanoma, head and neck, liver or kidney cancer. CDR3 region: CASSLVTGGAMNTEAFF. As DNA, the CDR3 is TGTGCCAGCAGTTTAGTGACAGGCGGGGCGATGAACACTGAAGCTTTCTTT.